This T cell receptor beta chain is from a study of blood T cell repertoires in COVID-19. How the authors handled the data: Reference gene primer amplification gave nucleated cell count estimates. Data came from immunoSEQ multiplex PCR; TCRdb stores just in-frame clones and leaves some out. V and J calls and clone size follow that table, whereas D and trimming were derived from the DNA. The sample has 90,000 to 120,000 clones, under 95% seen once. J gave up 7 bases and V 5 bases, and 9 bases lay outside the gene matches. The CDR3 covers 17 residues. In germline, CDR1 is SGHNT, CDR2 YENEEA. The receptor's source is a woman in her twenties or thirties with acute or convalescent COVID-19. V gene TRBV11-3 combines with J gene TRBJ2-1, with TRBD2 matching 15 bases. Sequenced sample: peripheral blood. This chain's CDR3 is CASSRGLAGGQMNEQFF. CDR3 sequence (DNA): TGTGCCAGCAGCCGCGGACTAGCGGGGGGGCAAATGAATGAGCAGTTCTTC.